This section outlines one T cell receptor (beta chain) sequence together with its context. Antigen unknown. A much larger clone lies one base from this, so it may be a read error. The source of the sample is a study of T and B cells in COVID-19 patients. Study-wide background: Nine tenths of the roughly 20 active-infection patients had comorbidities associated with unfavorable COVID-19 outcome. The study, taken as a whole, reports: At recovery TRB diversity and richness exceeded healthy donors, after highly clonal active COVID-19 repertoires. Exclusive to the recovered cohort were 2,300 or so TCR clusters, over 25 of them with low generation probability.

Blood genomic DNA input for TRB amplification was about 240-500 ng. BIOMED2 TRB-A/B primer pools were used in multiplex TRB PCR. TCRdb recomputed calls from the multiplex PCR reads with MiXCR, one row per CDR3 protein. This table has about 22,000 distinct CDR3 sequences, approximately 28% appearing once. The CDR3 totals 14 residues. Germline V CDR1 and CDR2: MNHEY, SVGAGI. The sample taken for sequencing was blood. This sequence was found in a human donor who had recovered from COVID-19. This chain connects TRBV6-5 to TRBJ2-3; D may correspond to TRBD1 or TRBD2 (7 bases each). The CDR3, as DNA: TGTGCCACCAGCGGGACAGCCCTCACAGATACGCGGTATTTT. Translating gives CATSGTALTDTRYF.